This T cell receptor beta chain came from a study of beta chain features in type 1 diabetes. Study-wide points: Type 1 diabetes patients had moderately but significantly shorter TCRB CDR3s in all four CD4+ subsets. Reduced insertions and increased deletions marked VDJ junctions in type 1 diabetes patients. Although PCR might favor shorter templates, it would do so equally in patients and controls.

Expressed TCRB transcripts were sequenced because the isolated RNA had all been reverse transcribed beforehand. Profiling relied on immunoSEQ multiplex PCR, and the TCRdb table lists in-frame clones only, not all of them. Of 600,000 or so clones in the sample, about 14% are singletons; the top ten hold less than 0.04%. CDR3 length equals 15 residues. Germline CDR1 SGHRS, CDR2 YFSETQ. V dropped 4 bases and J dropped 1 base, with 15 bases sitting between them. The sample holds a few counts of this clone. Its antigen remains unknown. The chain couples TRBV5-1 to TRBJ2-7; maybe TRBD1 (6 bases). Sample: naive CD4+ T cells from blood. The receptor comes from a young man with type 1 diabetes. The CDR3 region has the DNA TGCGCCAGCAGCCCGGACAGACCCCTATCCTACGAGCAGTACTTC. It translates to CASSPDRPLSYEQYF.